This paragraph covers one T cell receptor beta chain sequence. This record belongs to a study of T cell changes during pregnancy in multiple sclerosis. This CDR3 contains 15 residues. Trimming shortened V by 6 bases and J by 0 bases, and 10 bases separated the two germline ends. The germline V gene encodes CDR1 SGHDT and CDR2 YYEEEE. Sequencing was performed with immunoSEQ multiplex PCR; in TCRdb, only in-frame clones are kept and a portion is missing. The sample carries 77,000 or so clones, 93% recorded once. The genes are TRBV5-6 and TRBJ1-6; no definite D call. The receptor was isolated from a female donor in good health, enrolled as a control in a pregnancy study. Sequenced material: peripheral blood, taken in the second trimester of pregnancy. For the CDR3, the DNA is TGTGCCAGCACCCCAGGCAGCTCCTATAATTCACCCCTCCACTTT. Translated, it gives CASTPGSSYNSPLHF.